The 23 T cell receptor beta chains below come from one sample, sequenced in a study of vaccination and CD4 T cells after COVID-19. The study sequenced cultured CD4+ T cell DNA using the Oncomine TCR Beta short-read assay. In TCRdb, the PCR reads were re-called with MiXCR into one record per CDR3 protein. The table lists approximately 7,000 distinct CDR3 sequences, 50% to 55% of them singletons. The antigens these receptors bind are not known. Treatment noted: approximately 9-day PBMC culture with coronavirus spike peptide pools or control peptides (ViraFEST assay). Samples of CD4+ T cells were obtained from the unexposed donor before the COVID-19 pandemic (2011-2018). Specimen: CD4+ T cells from blood, cultured in vitro. The receptors originated from a human donor in good health.

In its sample, this clonotype was seen a few times. The V call is TRBV7-9, the J call TRBJ1-6; D remains unclear. The germline CDR1 and CDR2 sequences are SEHNR and FQNEAQ (reference sequence). This CDR3 spans 15 amino acids. V lost 1 base and J 0 bases, leaving 4 bases between the germline ends. The CDR3 DNA reads TGTGCCAGCAGCTTAGAGAGCTCCTATAATTCACCCCTCCACTTT. Its protein product is CASSLESSYNSPLHF.

The rearrangement uses TRBV7-8 and TRBJ2-7, with D possibly matching TRBD2 (6 bases). The CDR3 runs to 15 residues. CDR1 is SGHVS and CDR2 is FQNEAQ in the germline V gene. Between the trimmed V and J ends, which lost 6 bases and 5 bases, there was a span of 20 bases. The CDR3 nucleotides are TGTGCCAGCAGGTTGGACTCTTGGCGGGAAAACGAGCAGTACTTC. Its protein product is CASRLDSWRENEQYF. The whole variable domain, remainder taken from reference TRBV7-8 and TRBJ2-7, is GAGVSQSPRYKVAKRGQDVALRCDPISGHVSLFWYQQALGQGPEFLTYFQNEAQLDKSGLPSDRFFAERPEGSVSTLKIQRTQQEDSAVYLCASRLDSWRENEQYFGPGTRLTVT.

The J gene is TRBJ1-6, the V gene TRBV6-1; 9 positions match TRBD1. Germline assignment: CDR1 MNHNS and CDR2 SASEGT. V dropped 7 bases and J dropped 5; count of bases not matched to a gene: 6. The CDR3 runs 15 residues. The CDR3 coding sequence is TGTGCCAGCACTCCGGGACAGGGAAATAATTCACCCCTCCACTTT. This encodes CASTPGQGNNSPLHF.

This chain uses TRBV3-1 with TRBJ1-2; possibly TRBD1 for D (5 bases). Trimming stripped 4 bases from V and 6 bases from J, with 12 bases between. Germline V lookup: CDR1 LGHDT, CDR2 YNNKEL (reference sequence). The CDR3 consists of 13 residues. DNA of the CDR3: TGTGCCAGCAGCCGGGGGTCACCGGATGGCTACACCTTC. Protein product: CASSRGSPDGYTF.

The chain joins TRBV6-5 to TRBJ1-2; D is unresolved. Per the germline V gene, CDR1 is MNHEY and CDR2 is SVGAGI. V dropped 2 bases and J dropped 6 bases, with 10 bases sitting between them. This CDR3 spans 13 amino acids. The CDR3 sequence: CASSYGEMDGYTF. CDR3 in DNA: TGTGCCAGCAGTTACGGGGAGATGGATGGCTACACCTTC.

This clonotype was seen only a few times. This chain joins TRBV28 and TRBJ2-3, with 11 positions matching TRBD2. Trimming at V came to 5 bases and at J to 2 bases, leaving 9 bases not matched to a gene. Germline CDR1 reads MDHEN; CDR2 reads SYDVKM. The CDR3 covers 17 residues. The CDR3 reads CASSLRLAGTLTDTQYF. In DNA form, the CDR3 reads TGTGCCAGCAGTCTCCGACTAGCGGGGACACTCACAGATACGCAGTATTTT.

The chain employs TRBV20-1 and TRBJ1-1; D ambiguous. Per germline, CDR1 DFQATT and CDR2 SNEGSKA (reference sequence). This CDR3 is 14 amino acids long. V gave up 0 bases and J gave up 7 bases, with 15 bases separating them. The CDR3 loop is CSARDAGRAFEAFF. CDR3 DNA: TGCAGTGCTAGAGATGCCGGCCGGGCGTTTGAAGCTTTCTTT.

The chain carries TRBV19 and TRBJ2-2; 7 nucleotides line up with TRBD1. This CDR3 has 14 amino acids. V trimming: 3 bases; J trimming: 4 bases; junction bases outside the gene matches: 2. Germline CDR1 reads LNHDA; CDR2 reads SQIVND (reference sequence). CDR3 DNA: TGTGCCAGTAGTATCCCAGGGGGCACCGGGGAGCTGTTTTTT. Its protein product is CASSIPGGTGELFF.

The chain is built from TRBV2 and TRBJ1-1, with D possibly being TRBD1 (6 bases). V lost 1 base and J 1 base, leaving 10 bases between the germline ends. This CDR3 is built from 15 residues. CDR1 is SNHLY and CDR2 is FYNNEI in the germline V gene. The DNA of the CDR3 is TGTGCCAGCAGTGAAGAGGGGGGATCGAACACTGAAGCTTTCTTT. It codes for CASSEEGGSNTEAFF.

V usage is TRBV6-2 or TRBV6-3 and J usage is TRBJ1-6; D is ambiguous. The ends were cut back, 2 bases at V and 6 bases at J, with 14 bases in the middle. The germline gives CDR1 MNHEY, CDR2 SVGEGT. The CDR3 has 16 residues. This CDR3 reads CASSYPRGRSNSPLHF. The CDR3 region has the DNA TGTGCCAGCAGTTACCCTCGGGGTCGGAGTAATTCACCCCTCCACTTT.

The V and J genes are TRBV6-1 and TRBJ1-2, with D maybe TRBD1 (5 bases). This CDR3 comprises 12 residues. V was clipped by 6 bases and J by 8 bases, with 13 bases between them. Looked up from germline, CDR1 is MNHNS and CDR2 is SASEGT. This chain's CDR3 is CASSPRREGYTF. CDR3 coding DNA: TGTGCCAGCAGCCCACGCAGGGAGGGCTACACCTTC.

The chain carries TRBV5-4 and TRBJ2-5, with a weak D call TRBD1 (6 bases). The germline V gene encodes CDR1 SGHNT and CDR2 YYREEE (reference sequence). The CDR3 covers 13 residues. Deletions cut 4 bases from V and 5 bases from J, with 12 bases between. For the CDR3, the DNA is TGTGCCAGCAGCGACAGGCGCGTCGAGACCCAGTACTTC. Its translation: CASSDRRVETQYF. Combining the CDR3 with reference TRBV5-4 and TRBJ2-5 gives the whole variable domain ETGVTQSPTHLIKTRGQQVTLRCSSQSGHNTVSWYQQALGQGPQFIFQYYREEENGRGNFPPRFSGLQFPNYSSELNVNALELDDSALYLCASSDRRVETQYFGPGTRLLVL.

V and J are TRBV7-9 and TRBJ1-2, with D unclear. CDR1 and CDR2 (germline): SEHNR, FQNEAQ (reference sequence). The CDR3 extends over 16 amino acids. V was clipped by 5 bases and J by 4 bases, with 20 bases between them. The CDR3 coding sequence is TGTGCCAGCAGCCACGACGGTGAGGGTGAGGTCTATGGCTACACCTTC. Its protein is CASSHDGEGEVYGYTF.

This clonotype was seen a handful of times. CDR3 amino acids: CSVIPGQGMNTEAFF. CDR3 bases: TGCAGCGTAATCCCGGGACAGGGAATGAACACTGAAGCTTTCTTT. The chain uses TRBV20-1 and TRBJ1-1; 9 nucleotides line up with TRBD1. CDR3 length: 15 amino acids. Germline V lookup: CDR1 DFQATT, CDR2 SNEGSKA (reference sequence).

The chain combines TRBV7-8 with TRBJ2-6; D uncertain. This CDR3 is built from 15 residues. Trimming removed 2 bases from V and 4 bases from J, with 9 bases in between. The germline gives CDR1 SGHVS, CDR2 FQNEAQ. The CDR3 DNA reads TGTGCCAGCAGCTTAACTCGGACCGGGGCCAACGTCCTGACTTTC. Protein product: CASSLTRTGANVLTF.

V and J are TRBV20-1 and TRBJ2-1; 10 positions agree with TRBD2. CDR3 size: 15 residues. The germline CDR1 and CDR2 sequences are DFQATT and SNEGSKA (reference sequence). Trimming took 6 bases from V and 1 from J; bases not matched to a gene: 6. Here the CDR3 DNA reads TGCAGTGCGCATCCTAGCGGGGGTTCCTACAATGAGCAGTTCTTC. It codes for CSAHPSGGSYNEQFF.

The chain employs TRBV6-4 and TRBJ1-1; unclear D gene. Deletions cut 3 bases from V and 3 bases from J, with 14 bases between. Germline CDR1 and CDR2: MRHNA and SNTAGT. The CDR3 sequence is 15 residues long. This CDR3 is CASSEVAAGYTEAFF. CDR3 nucleotides: TGTGCCAGCAGTGAGGTAGCAGCCGGTTACACTGAAGCTTTCTTT.

V is TRBV10-3 and J is TRBJ2-1; D remains unclear. The CDR3 contains 12 residues. Germline CDR1 ENHRY, CDR2 SYGVKD. V was pared by 2 bases and J by 9 bases, with 8 bases between. The CDR3 is CAISETSGEQFF. CDR3 DNA sequence: TGTGCCATCAGTGAGACAAGTGGTGAGCAGTTCTTC.

This clonotype is a singleton in its sample. This chain connects TRBV2 to TRBJ2-1; D might be TRBD1 (6 bases). CDR3 size: 14 residues. Trimming left V 10 bases short and J 2 bases short, with 15 bases between. Germline V gene data show CDR1 as SNHLY and CDR2 as FYNNEI. In DNA, the CDR3 is TGTGCCACGGCCGGGACATCCGCCTACAATGAGCAGTTCTTC. Translation: CATAGTSAYNEQFF.

The chain combines TRBV2 with TRBJ1-5; no firm D call. Trimming took 4 bases from V and 0 from J, leaving 4 bases between them. The CDR3 contains 13 residues. CDR1 and CDR2 from the germline V gene are SNHLY and FYNNEI. This CDR3 is CASSVDSNQPQHF. The CDR3 nucleotides read TGTGCCAGCAGTGTCGATAGCAATCAGCCCCAGCATTTT.

This clonotype is large (0.1 to 1%) in the sample. This chain joins TRBV27 and TRBJ1-5; 7 bases line up with TRBD1. Germline trimming cut 5 bases from V and 1 base from J; bases unmatched to any gene: 2. The CDR3 sequence is 14 residues long. Germline V gene data show CDR1 as MNHEY and CDR2 as SMNVEV (reference sequence). The CDR3 coding sequence is TGTGCCAGCAGTGTACAGGGGAGCAATCAGCCCCAGCATTTT. Translating gives CASSVQGSNQPQHF.

This chain links TRBV11-3 with TRBJ2-7, with 8 bases lining up with TRBD1. V was pared by 0 bases and J by 6 bases, with 10 bases of the junction left unmatched. This CDR3 is 16 amino acids long. Per the germline V gene, CDR1 is SGHNT and CDR2 is YENEEA. As DNA, the CDR3 is TGTGCCAGCAGCTTAGAAGTGGGGCCAGGGGGCGGCGAGCAGTACTTC. This codes for CASSLEVGPGGGEQYF.

The rearrangement links TRBV7-2 to TRBJ2-7, with 9 bases lining up with TRBD2. Germline CDR1 and CDR2: SGHTA and FQGNSA. This CDR3 is built from 16 residues. Trimming cost V 1 base and J 0 bases; bases outside gene matches: 4. CDR3 coding DNA: TGTGCCAGCAGCTTAGGGGGCGGGGGGGGCTCCTACGAGCAGTACTTC. It yields the protein CASSLGGGGGSYEQYF.